This paragraph reports one TCR beta chain. What it recognizes is unknown. UMI-tagged TRB cDNA libraries were built via 5' RACE. Following a re-call of the 5' RACE reads, TCRdb has one entry per CDR3 protein and lacks DNA. The sample data list 45,000 to 75,000 distinct CDR3 sequences. In germline, CDR1 is SEHNR, CDR2 FQNEAQ (reference sequence). There are 12 residues in the CDR3. This sample is drawn from a study of CXCR3-negative and CXCR3-positive naive CD8 T cells. Overall study findings and caveats: Sequencing showed both naive subsets with comparably high diversity, and memory CD8+ cells much lower. CXCR3-negative naive cells had less hydrophobic TRB CDR3s than did CXCR3-positive naive cells. Naive subsets had comparable surface CD5, so TRB CDR3 properties gauged TCR strength.

The chain uses TRBV7-9 and TRBJ1-2; TCRdb names TRBD1, which stays unverified in the absence of DNA. The sample comprised naive CXCR3- CD8+ T cells from blood. Stated subset: CD45RO-CCR7+CD27+CD95- naive CD8+ T cells lacking CXCR3 (TNR3-). The sequence came from a human donor in good health. Some clones in this sample may be carry-over from other donors' samples. CDR3 region: CASSSGTYGYTF.